This TCR beta chain was found in a study of shared clonotypes between healthy human individuals. Study-level results: How much donors shared clonotypes was expected to be affected by sequencing depth.

In regard to this clone: No antigen is known for it.

The data were produced by immunoSEQ multiplex PCR, yet TCRdb's version contains in-frame clones alone and is incomplete. The table shows 2,500,000 or so clones, with 85% to 95% occurring only once. The germline gives CDR1 SQVTM, CDR2 ANQGSEA. The CDR3 sequence is 17 residues long. Trimming cost V 3 bases and J 4 bases; bases outside gene matches: 6. The clonotype originates from a man younger than 35 in good health. Some clones in this sample may be carry-over from other donors' samples. This chain uses TRBV29-1 with TRBJ2-1; 16 bases line up with TRBD2. The sample taken for sequencing was naive CD4+ T cells from PBMCs. Subset reported: CD45RA+ positively selected. This chain's CDR3 is CSVELVGLAGGYNEQFF. For the CDR3, the DNA is TGCAGCGTTGAGCTTGTGGGACTAGCGGGAGGGTACAATGAGCAGTTCTTC.